The source of this T cell receptor beta chain is a study of blood T cell repertoires in COVID-19. Study-wide context: Material from acute and convalescent COVID-19 was sourced from the United States, Italy and Spain. T cells, B-cell-depleted T cells, or PBMCs supplied cDNA or gDNA.

Germline loops: CDR1 KGHSH, CDR2 LQKENI. The V segment lost 3 bases and the J segment 0 bases; nucleotides outside the gene matches: 11. The CDR3 runs to 18 residues. This clone was observed a handful of times. In the authors' workflow: Amplification from reference gene primers served as the basis for estimated nucleated cell counts. TCRdb keeps only in-frame clones here, not all; method: immunoSEQ multiplex PCR. Clone size and the V and J calls come from that table; the DNA yielded D and trimming. Here the sample spans 150,000 to 200,000 clones, 78% being singletons. This clonotype was sampled from a woman over 75 with active or convalescent COVID-19. The sample comprised peripheral blood. This chain connects TRBV18 to TRBJ1-3, with 7 bases lining up with TRBD1. The chain's CDR3 is CASSPRTGASSSGNTIYF. Here the CDR3 DNA reads TGTGCCAGCTCACCCCGGACAGGCGCCTCTTCCTCTGGAAACACCATATATTTT. The variable domain in full, completed from reference TRBV18 and TRBJ1-3, reads NAGVMQNPRHLVRRRGQEARLRCSPMKGHSHVYWYRQLPEEGLKFMVYLQKENIIDESGMPKERFSAEFPKEGPSILRIQQVVRGDSAAYFCASSPRTGASSSGNTIYFGEGSWLTVV.